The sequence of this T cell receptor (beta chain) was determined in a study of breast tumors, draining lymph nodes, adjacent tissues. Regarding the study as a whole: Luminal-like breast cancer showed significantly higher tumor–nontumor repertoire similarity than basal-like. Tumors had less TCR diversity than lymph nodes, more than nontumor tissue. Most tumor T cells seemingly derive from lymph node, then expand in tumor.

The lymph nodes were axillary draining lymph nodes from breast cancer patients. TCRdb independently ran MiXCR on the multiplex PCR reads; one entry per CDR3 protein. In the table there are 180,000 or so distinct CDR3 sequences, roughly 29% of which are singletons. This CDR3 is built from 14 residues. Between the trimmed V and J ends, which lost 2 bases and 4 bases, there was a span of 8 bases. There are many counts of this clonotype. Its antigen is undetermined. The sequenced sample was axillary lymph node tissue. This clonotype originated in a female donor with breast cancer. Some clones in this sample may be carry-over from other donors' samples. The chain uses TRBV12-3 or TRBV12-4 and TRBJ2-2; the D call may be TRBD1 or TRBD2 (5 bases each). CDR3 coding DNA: TGTGCCAGCAGTTTAAGGGACGTCACCGGGGAGCTGTTTTTT. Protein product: CASSLRDVTGELFF.